Below are 25 T cell receptor beta chains sequenced from a single sample in a study of T cells in Graves' hyperthyroidism and ophthalmopathy. Amplified TCR beta CDR3 regions derived from RNA transcripts. Researchers ran a first-round RT-PCR on the TCR CDR3 using the HTBI primer set. One entry per CDR3 protein results from TCRdb running MiXCR on the multiplex PCR reads. This sample has about 520,000 distinct CDR3 sequences, with less than 25% found just once. Sequencing was performed on blood. These receptors came from a woman between 25 and 40 years old with Graves' ophthalmopathy.

This clonotype showed up just a few times. The chain links TRBV7-2 to TRBJ1-1, with 7 bases matching TRBD1. The CDR3 totals 12 residues. V lost 5 bases and J lost 11; bases outside the gene matches: 8. CDR1 is SGHTA, CDR2 FQGNSA, per germline. The CDR3 DNA sequence: TGTGCCAGCAGCCGGACAGGCCAGAGGGCTTTCTTT. Residues: CASSRTGQRAFF.

Turning to this clonotype: Compared with germline, one end of the junction differs, possibly owing to a read error. The rearrangement joins TRBV27 to TRBJ2-2, with D possibly being TRBD2 (5 bases). From germline, CDR1 is MNHEY and CDR2 SMNVEV (reference sequence). The CDR3 is made up of 12 amino acids. CDR3 bases: TGTGCCAGCAGTTTCGGATACGGGGAGCTGTGTTTT. Protein product: CASSFGYGELCF.

This clonotype was counted many times. The chain couples TRBV6-1 to TRBJ1-5; TRBD1 aligns across 7 bases. The V and J ends lost 6 bases and 7 bases, in that order; junction bases with no gene match: 3. The length of the CDR3 is 12 residues. Germline V gives CDR1 MNHNS, CDR2 SASEGT. DNA of the CDR3: TGTGCCAGCAGACAGGGGTCCCAGCCCCAGCATTTT. Translating it yields CASRQGSQPQHF.

About this clonotype: A much larger clone differs from this one at a single base, so this may be a read error. CDR3 in DNA: TGCGCCAGCAGCTTGTATTGGGGGGCGGCGAACACTGAAGCTTTCTTT. Protein: CASSLYWGAANTEAFF. V and J are TRBV5-1 and TRBJ1-1, with D perhaps TRBD1 (6 bases). The germline V gene has CDR1 SGHRS and CDR2 YFSETQ. Trimming removed 1 base from V and 1 base from J, with 14 bases in between. This CDR3 region has 16 residues.

Ten or more counts support this clonotype. V is TRBV19 and J is TRBJ2-7; 9 bases are shared with TRBD1. After removal of 2 bases from V and 3 bases from J, the junction contained 5 bases not matched to a gene. The CDR3 covers 15 residues. CDR1 and CDR2 from the germline V gene are LNHDA and SQIVND (reference sequence). In DNA, the CDR3 is TGTGCCAGTAGTATAATGGACAGGGGAGGCTACGAGCAGTACTTC. Residues: CASSIMDRGGYEQYF.

This clonotype was detected ten times or more. J is TRBJ2-7 and V is TRBV27, with 7 bases identical to TRBD1. V was pared by 6 bases and J by 0 bases, with 5 bases of the junction left unmatched. The germline CDR1 and CDR2 sequences are MNHEY and SMNVEV (reference sequence). The length of the CDR3 is 14 residues. In DNA, the CDR3 is TGTGCCAGCAGCGACAGGGTCTACTCCTACGAGCAGTACTTC. It yields the protein CASSDRVYSYEQYF.

A few counts support this clonotype. The chain combines TRBV6-2 or TRBV6-3 with TRBJ2-2; TRBD2 aligns across 8 bases. Trimming at V came to 6 bases and at J to 4 bases, leaving 16 bases not matched to a gene. Germline CDR1 is MNHEY and CDR2 is SVGEGT. The CDR3 length is 18 residues. For the CDR3, the DNA is TGTGCCAGCAGCCCAAGGTCACTAGCGGAGGGGAGCACCGGGGAGCTGTTTTTT. Protein product: CASSPRSLAEGSTGELFF.

This clonotype appeared many times. CDR3 loop: CASSLWGWEQETQYF. In DNA form, the CDR3 reads TGTGCCAGCAGCTTATGGGGCTGGGAGCAAGAGACCCAGTACTTC. J is TRBJ2-5 and V is TRBV7-2, with D perhaps TRBD1 or TRBD2 (5 bases each). CDR1 and CDR2 (germline): SGHTA, FQGNSA. The CDR3 consists of 15 residues. Deletions cut 2 bases from V and 2 bases from J, with 12 bases between. Filled out from reference TRBV7-2 and TRBJ2-5, the complete variable domain reads GAGVSQSPSNKVTEKGKDVELRCDPISGHTALYWYRQSLGQGLEFLIYFQGNSAPDKSGLPSDRFSAERTGGSVSTLTIQRTQQEDSAVYLCASSLWGWEQETQYFGPGTRLLVL.

The gene calls are TRBV6-5 and TRBJ2-3; D not resolved. Trimming took off 3 bases at V and 3 bases at J, with 10 bases between the two ends. Germline lookup yields CDR1 MNHEY and CDR2 SVGAGI. The CDR3 covers 14 residues. The DNA for the CDR3 is TGTGCCAGCAGTTATAGCAGGCAAACAGATACGCAGTATTTT. It is translated as CASSYSRQTDTQYF.

This clonotype was picked up many times. The V call is TRBV12-3 or TRBV12-4, the J call TRBJ1-1; no reliable D call. V was trimmed by 5 bases and J by 6 bases, leaving 10 bases between them. The CDR3 runs 12 residues. CDR3 coding DNA: TGTGCCAGCAGTCTCCCTCGGGCTGAAGCTTTCTTT. Amino acids: CASSLPRAEAFF.

This clonotype was detected ten times or more. The chain carries TRBV4-2 and TRBJ1-5, with no clear D. This CDR3 is built from 16 residues. Trimming left V 4 bases short and J 1 base short, with 14 bases between. From germline, CDR1 is LGHNA and CDR2 YNFKEQ. The CDR3 sequence: CASSPDGRWSNQPQHF. In DNA, the CDR3 is TGTGCCAGCAGCCCCGACGGGCGATGGAGCAATCAGCCCCAGCATTTT.

This clonotype was detected ten times or more. The chain employs TRBV5-8 and TRBJ2-5, with TRBD2 matching 10 bases. Germline CDR1 SGHTS, CDR2 YDEGEE. With 3 bases clipped from V and 4 bases from J, the junction kept 9 bases outside the gene matches. The length of the CDR3 is 16 residues. The CDR3 DNA reads TGTGCCAGCAGCTCCTGGTTAGCGGGGGGAAGAGAGACCCAGTACTTC. Residues: CASSSWLAGGRETQYF.

V usage is TRBV5-1 and J usage is TRBJ2-7, with D uncertain. Germline V gene lookup returns CDR1 SGHRS and CDR2 YFSETQ. The CDR3 sequence is 14 residues long. Trimming removed 0 bases from V and 1 base from J, with 8 bases in between. The CDR3 sequence: CASSLVVGSYEQYF. CDR3 coding DNA: TGCGCCAGCAGCTTGGTGGTGGGGTCCTACGAGCAGTACTTC.

This clonotype was detected many times. The chain couples TRBV2 to TRBJ2-2, with D maybe TRBD1 (6 bases). Trimming stripped 7 bases from V and 5 bases from J, with 11 bases between. The CDR3 extends over 13 amino acids. The germline V gene has CDR1 SNHLY and CDR2 FYNNEI. The CDR3 reads CASNSGETGELFF. CDR3 coding DNA: TGTGCCAGCAACTCAGGGGAAACCGGGGAGCTGTTTTTT. Supplemented by reference TRBV2 and TRBJ2-2, the full variable domain reads EPEVTQTPSHQVTQMGQEVILRCVPISNHLYFYWYRQILGQKVEFLVSFYNNEISEKSEIFDDQFSVERPDGSNFTLKIRSTKLEDSAMYFCASNSGETGELFFGEGSRLTVL.

This clonotype came up a few times. The chain has TRBV5-1 and TRBJ2-2; D perhaps matches TRBD1 (6 bases). The V and J ends lost 3 bases and 2 bases respectively, with 11 bases between them. Germline CDR1 SGHRS, CDR2 YFSETQ. This CDR3 is built from 15 residues. The CDR3 here is CASSSADRNTGELFF. The CDR3 bases are TGCGCCAGCAGCTCCGCGGACAGAAACACCGGGGAGCTGTTTTTT.

The V call is TRBV9, the J call TRBJ1-1; tentatively, D is TRBD1 (5 bases). The germline V gene encodes CDR1 SGDLS and CDR2 YYNGEE. V was clipped by 0 bases and J by 1 base, with 7 bases between them. CDR3 length: 14 amino acids. In DNA, the CDR3 is TGTGCCAGCAGCGTAGGGGGGAAGAACACTGAAGCTTTCTTT. It is translated as CASSVGGKNTEAFF.

The chain employs TRBV19 and TRBJ2-2; 9 nucleotides line up with TRBD1. Looked up from germline, CDR1 is LNHDA and CDR2 is SQIVND (reference sequence). Trimming at V came to 4 bases and at J to 3 bases, leaving 3 bases not matched to a gene. The CDR3 extends over 15 amino acids. The CDR3 sequence: CASSTGQGYTGELFF. The CDR3 bases are TGTGCCAGTAGTACCGGACAGGGGTACACCGGGGAGCTGTTTTTT.

This clonotype was observed a handful of times. V gene TRBV9 combines with J gene TRBJ2-5, with TRBD1 matching 9 bases. This CDR3 contains 15 residues. Trimming took 4 bases from V and 5 from J; bases not matched to a gene: 9. CDR1 and CDR2 (germline): SGDLS, YYNGEE. This CDR3 is CASSTRGTGRETQYF. The DNA for the CDR3 is TGTGCCAGCAGCACCAGGGGGACAGGGAGGGAGACCCAGTACTTC. The full variable domain, in which reference TRBV9 and TRBJ2-5 provide the parts outside the CDR3, is DSGVTQTPKHLITATGQRVTLRCSPRSGDLSVYWYQQSLDQGLQFLIQYYNGEERAKGNILERFSAQQFPDLHSELNLSSLELGDSALYFCASSTRGTGRETQYFGPGTRLLVL.

The chain is built from TRBV28 and TRBJ1-1; possibly TRBD1 for D (5 bases). The CDR3 runs to 11 residues. The germline gives CDR1 MDHEN, CDR2 SYDVKM. The V end was cut by 7 bases, the J end by 8 bases, with 11 bases between. The CDR3: CASTRWGEAFF. CDR3 DNA: TGTGCCAGCACCAGATGGGGGGAAGCTTTCTTT.

This clonotype was counted many times. CDR3 sequence reads: CASRPAAGGSLPYEQYF. The CDR3 DNA reads TGTGCCAGCAGGCCCGCAGCGGGGGGCTCTCTTCCCTACGAGCAGTACTTC. The V call is TRBV2, the J call TRBJ2-7, with 9 bases fitting TRBD2. The V gene end was trimmed by 6 bases and the J gene end by 2 bases; junction bases not matched to a gene: 14. This CDR3 comprises 17 residues. Per germline, CDR1 SNHLY and CDR2 FYNNEI.

This clonotype came up a few times. The J gene is TRBJ1-2, the V gene TRBV4-3, with TRBD1 identical over 9 bases. The length of the CDR3 is 17 residues. The J segment lost 4 bases and the V segment lost 1 base, leaving 10 bases of the junction unmatched. Germline-derived CDR1 and CDR2 are LGHNA and YSLEER. CDR3 sequence: CASSQGLPGQGIYGYTF. CDR3 in DNA: TGCGCCAGCAGCCAAGGGTTACCGGGACAGGGCATCTATGGCTACACCTTC.

V gene TRBV14 combines with J gene TRBJ2-7; 10 nucleotides match TRBD2. V dropped 0 bases and J dropped 2; count of bases not matched to a gene: 1. CDR3 size: 15 residues. Germline V gene sequence: CDR1 SGHDN, CDR2 FVKESK. For the CDR3, the DNA is TGTGCCAGCAGCCAAGAGCTAGCGGGGGCCTACGAGCAGTACTTC. This translates into CASSQELAGAYEQYF.

This clonotype has a count of ten or more. The CDR3: CASSSLSPAEWNIQYF. CDR3 bases: TGTGCCAGCAGCTCACTCTCCCCGGCAGAGTGGAACATTCAGTACTTC. This chain links TRBV7-9 with TRBJ2-4; D gene uncertain. CDR3 length: 16 residues. V lost 4 bases and J 7 bases, leaving 20 bases between the germline ends. Germline CDR1 SEHNR, CDR2 FQNEAQ (reference sequence).

A few counts support this clonotype. This chain connects TRBV29-1 to TRBJ2-2; D possibly corresponds to TRBD1 (6 bases). This CDR3 has 13 residues. Germline V gene lookup returns CDR1 SQVTM and CDR2 ANQGSEA. Trimming cost V 5 bases and J 2 bases, with 9 bases left between them. The CDR3 here is CSVRTENTGELFF. In nucleotides, the CDR3 is TGCAGCGTTCGGACAGAAAACACCGGGGAGCTGTTTTTT.

There are many counts of this clonotype. CDR3 sequence: CASSLGDRGNQPQHF. The DNA for the CDR3 is TGTGCCAGCAGCTTAGGGGACAGGGGCAATCAGCCCCAGCATTTT. The chain uses TRBV7-2 and TRBJ1-5, with TRBD1 matching 9 bases. The CDR3 consists of 15 residues. The germline gives CDR1 SGHTA, CDR2 FQGNSA. The V segment lost 1 base and the J segment 2 bases; nucleotides outside the gene matches: 0.